This T cell receptor (beta chain) was captured in a study of cytomegalovirus exposure and HLA in healthy donors. Overall study: The same platform used for the 666 first-cohort repertoires was also used for the roughly 120 validation repertoires, as a later analysis reported.

CDR1 is MNHEY, CDR2 SMNVEV, per germline (reference sequence). J was trimmed by 9 bases and V by 0 bases; bases with no gene match: 7. The CDR3 totals 17 residues. The method was immunoSEQ multiplex PCR; TCRdb's version includes in-frame clones alone and lacks a portion of them. The sample consists of over 85,000 clones, around nine tenths of them appearing once. Donors were drawn from the approximately 110-subject validation cohort, separate from the 666-subject first cohort. The sample taken for sequencing was PBMCs. The rearrangement links TRBV27 to TRBJ2-1, with TRBD2 matching over 14 bases. The TCR was taken from a woman between 18 and 30 years old in good health and CMV-seronegative. The CDR3 loop reads CASSLSPGLAGAGEQFF. DNA for the CDR3: TGTGCCAGCAGTTTATCACCGGGACTAGCGGGAGCAGGTGAGCAGTTCTTC.